This TCR beta chain was obtained from a study of human thymus T cells. The study's findings and limits: Thymic as well as blood repertoires seemed to favor certain V and J genes unevenly. Related reports documented highly overlapping thymic repertoires among unrelated individuals.

This CDR3 contains 16 residues. The germline V and J ends were trimmed by 1 base and 1 base, with 14 bases remaining between them. The germline gives CDR1 LGHNA, CDR2 YSLEER. A note on this clone: No antigen is known for it.

Resections from corrective heart surgery supplied the thymus tissue. Data came from immunoSEQ multiplex PCR; TCRdb stores just in-frame clones and leaves some out. The sample lists about 130,000 clones, 90% to 95% occurring once. Sequencing was performed on thymus tissue. This chain joins TRBV4-3 and TRBJ2-7, with D perhaps assigned TRBD1 or TRBD2 (5 bases each). This TCR was recovered from a boy in the first two years of life with a congenital heart defect but otherwise immunologically healthy. In DNA form, the CDR3 reads TGCGCCAGCAGCCAAGGAGTGGGACGGCCGTCCTACGAGCAGTACTTC. Its protein product is CASSQGVGRPSYEQYF.